The 32 T cell receptor beta chains given below trace back to one sample, sequenced in a study of T and B cells in COVID-19 patients. TRB rearrangements were amplified by multiplex PCR with BIOMED2 TRB-A/B primers. From the multiplex PCR reads, TCRdb called clonotypes with MiXCR, one entry per CDR3 protein. The table lists about 11,000 distinct CDR3 sequences, approximately 31% of them singletons. Blood genomic DNA input for TRB amplification was about 240-550 ng. The sequencing sample was made of blood. The source is a human donor with active COVID-19.

The J gene is TRBJ2-7, the V gene TRBV5-4; weak D call: TRBD1 (6 bases). CDR3 length equals 15 residues. The V end lost 1 base, the J end lost 4 bases, and 15 bases lay between the germline ends. Germline V lookup: CDR1 SGHNT, CDR2 YYREEE (reference sequence). The CDR3: CASSLTGIPPYEQYF. CDR3 sequence (DNA): TGTGCCAGCAGCTTGACAGGGATCCCCCCTTACGAGCAGTACTTC.

The V call is TRBV20-1, the J call TRBJ2-5; 10 bases fit TRBD1. This CDR3 spans 14 amino acids. Trimming at V came to 6 bases and at J to 5 bases, leaving 9 bases not matched to a gene. The V gene's germline CDR1 is DFQATT and CDR2 SNEGSKA (reference sequence). The CDR3 bases are TGCAGTGCCGCCCCGGGACAGGGGTGGGAGACCCAGTACTTC. This sequence encodes CSAAPGQGWETQYF.

This clonotype ranks as medium-sized (0.01 to 0.1%). The V and J genes are TRBV29-1 and TRBJ2-2; TRBD2 aligns across 8 bases. CDR3 length: 16 amino acids. J was trimmed by 0 bases and V by 1 base; bases with no gene match: 4. CDR1 and CDR2 from the germline V gene are SQVTM and ANQGSEA. CDR3 in amino acids: CSVEAGGPANTGELFF. As DNA, the CDR3 is TGCAGCGTTGAAGCGGGGGGGCCGGCGAACACCGGGGAGCTGTTTTTT.

This clonotype has a handful of counts. The chain is built from TRBV14 and TRBJ1-2; D possibly corresponds to TRBD1 (6 bases). CDR3 length: 13 residues. V was trimmed by 3 bases and J by 4 bases, leaving 9 bases between them. Per germline, CDR1 SGHDN and CDR2 FVKESK. CDR3 sequence (DNA): TGTGCCAGCAGCCACGGACAGACCTATGGCTACACCTTC. Protein: CASSHGQTYGYTF. The full variable domain, in which reference TRBV14 and TRBJ1-2 provide the parts outside the CDR3, is EAGVTQFPSHSVIEKGQTVTLRCDPISGHDNLYWYRRVMGKEIKFLLHFVKESKQDESGMPNNRFLAERTGGTYSTLKVQPAELEDSGVYFCASSHGQTYGYTFGSGTRLTVV.

With respect to this clonotype: A much larger clone lies a single base off, so this may be a read error. The gene calls are TRBV6-1 and TRBJ2-7; D call uncertain. Germline values: CDR1 MNHNS, CDR2 SASEGT. This CDR3 is built from 13 residues. This CDR3 reads CASSGAAAYEQCF. CDR3 DNA: TGTGCCAGCAGTGGGGCAGCCGCCTACGAGCAGTGCTTC.

The table lists this clonotype with a few counts. The V gene is TRBV18, the J gene TRBJ2-7, with D tentatively TRBD1 (6 bases). The length of the CDR3 is 13 residues. V lost 2 bases and J lost 2, with 7 bases in between. Germline CDR1 KGHSH, CDR2 LQKENI. The CDR3 DNA reads as TGTGCCAGCTCACCAGACAGGACCTACGAGCAGTACTTC. The encoded protein is CASSPDRTYEQYF.

The chain recombines TRBV20-1 with TRBJ1-1; the D gene is possibly TRBD1 (6 bases). CDR1 and CDR2 (germline): DFQATT, SNEGSKA (reference sequence). The CDR3 covers 14 residues. Here the CDR3 reads CNTRGGGQNTEAFF. The CDR3 coding sequence is TGCAATACACGTGGAGGGGGACAGAACACTGAAGCTTTCTTT.

This clonotype was detected a few times. The chain combines TRBV20-1 with TRBJ2-3, with 14 bases matching TRBD2. This CDR3 has 16 amino acids. Germline CDR1 is DFQATT and CDR2 is SNEGSKA (reference sequence). After removal of 7 bases from V and 0 bases from J, the junction contained 6 bases not matched to a gene. The CDR3 region is CSVGTSGRSSTDTQYF. The CDR3 DNA reads as TGCAGTGTCGGGACTAGCGGGAGATCTAGCACAGATACGCAGTATTTT.

The chain links TRBV27 to TRBJ2-3, with 15 nucleotides matching TRBD2. The V gene's germline CDR1 is MNHEY and CDR2 SMNVEV (reference sequence). The CDR3 loop spans 17 amino acids. Trimming at V came to 6 bases and at J to 4 bases, leaving 8 bases not matched to a gene. This chain's CDR3 is CASSQEGTSGGPDTQYF. CDR3 in DNA: TGTGCCAGCAGCCAAGAGGGGACTAGCGGGGGGCCAGATACGCAGTATTTT.

The V call is TRBV20-1, the J call TRBJ1-2; D gene uncertain. Germline CDR1 DFQATT, CDR2 SNEGSKA (reference sequence). The CDR3 sequence is 13 residues long. V was clipped by 3 bases and J by 6 bases, with 14 bases between them. The CDR3 region has the DNA TGCAGTGCTAGCCCCAGGAAAAAGAATGGCTACACCTTC. Encoded protein: CSASPRKKNGYTF.

Sample share makes this clonotype medium-sized. The V call is TRBV27, the J call TRBJ2-3, with TRBD2 matching 11 bases. The CDR3 spans 16 residues. The germline V gene has CDR1 MNHEY and CDR2 SMNVEV (reference sequence). V lost 2 bases to trimming and J lost 5 bases; unmatched junction nucleotides: 6. As DNA, the CDR3 is TGTGCCAGCAGTTTACTTCCTAGCGGGGGGCAAGATACGCAGTATTTT. Its protein is CASSLLPSGGQDTQYF.

Only a few counts were recorded for this clonotype. The chain is built from TRBV6-5 and TRBJ1-1, with D hard to call. The V gene lost 5 bases and the J gene lost 1 base, with 14 bases spanning the gap. The CDR3 contains 15 residues. Germline CDR1 MNHEY, CDR2 SVGAGI. For the CDR3, the DNA is TGTGCCAGCAGTCCGCACAGTATTCAGAACACTGAAGCTTTCTTT. Translation: CASSPHSIQNTEAFF.

In its sample, this clonotype is medium-sized. J is TRBJ2-3 and V is TRBV30, with a possible D match to TRBD1 (6 bases). The germline gives CDR1 GTSNPN, CDR2 SVGIG (reference sequence). The CDR3 runs to 13 residues. V was pared by 5 bases and J by 9 bases, with 18 bases between. CDR3 loop: CAWGTSGWGTQYF. The CDR3, as DNA: TGTGCCTGGGGGACATCTGGCTGGGGCACGCAGTATTTT.

Points on this clonotype: A much larger clone lies one base from this, so it may be a read error. The chain combines TRBV19 with TRBJ2-1; weak D call: TRBD1 (5 bases). CDR1 and CDR2 from the germline V gene are LNHDA and SQIVND (reference sequence). V was trimmed by 7 bases and J by 4 bases, leaving 11 bases between them. CDR3 length: 13 residues. CDR3: CASNLGRYNEQFF. The CDR3 nucleotides are TGTGCCAGTAACCTGGGGCGATACAATGAGCAGTTCTTC.

This clonotype was observed a handful of times. The chain joins TRBV5-5 to TRBJ2-2; a possible D gene is TRBD1 (5 bases). Germline V lookup: CDR1 SGHKS, CDR2 YYEKEE (reference sequence). V was cut by 4 bases and J by 0 bases, with 13 bases left in between. This CDR3 has 16 residues. This CDR3 reads CASSPFPRANTGELFF. DNA for the CDR3: TGTGCCAGCAGCCCCTTCCCCAGGGCGAACACCGGGGAGCTGTTTTTT.

The table lists this clonotype with a count of one. The V and J genes are TRBV18 and TRBJ1-3; tentative D call: TRBD1 (6 bases). The length of the CDR3 is 16 residues. Germline CDR1 reads KGHSH; CDR2 reads LQKENI. Trimming took 3 bases from V and 2 from J, leaving 14 bases between them. The CDR3 bases are TGTGCCAGCTCACCTTCGGGGACAAAGGCTGGAAACACCATATATTTT. It codes for CASSPSGTKAGNTIYF.

Comment on this clonotype: At one end, the junction sequence differs from germline, possibly due to a read error. The rearrangement joins TRBV10-3 to TRBJ1-6; D is ambiguous. Germline lookup yields CDR1 ENHRY and CDR2 SYGVKD. CDR3 size: 14 residues. The CDR3 DNA reads TGTGCCGCCCGGGCGGGCCAGCCTAATTCACCCATCCACTTT. Its translation: CAARAGQPNSPIHF.

The chain links TRBV5-1 to TRBJ2-3; tentatively, D is TRBD1 (6 bases). The V gene's germline CDR1 is SGHRS and CDR2 YFSETQ. The CDR3 consists of 16 residues. The germline V and J ends were trimmed by 4 bases and 0 bases, with 15 bases remaining between them. The CDR3 loop reads CASSAGTSRSTDTQYF. CDR3 DNA sequence: TGCGCCAGCAGCGCCGGGACAAGCCGTAGCACAGATACGCAGTATTTT.

CDR3 amino acids: CASSLAPQGVDGYTF. DNA for the CDR3: TGCGCCAGCAGCTTGGCCCCACAGGGGGTCGATGGCTACACCTTC. The gene calls are TRBV5-1 and TRBJ1-2; 8 bases agree with TRBD1. V lost 0 bases to trimming and J lost 6 bases; unmatched junction nucleotides: 7. The CDR3 covers 15 residues. Germline V CDR1 and CDR2: SGHRS, YFSETQ. Looking up the rest from reference TRBV5-1 and TRBJ1-2 gives the full variable domain: KAGVTQTPRYLIKTRGQQVTLSCSPISGHRSVSWYQQTPGQGLQFLFEYFSETQRNKGNFPGRFSGRQFSNSRSEMNVSTLELGDSALYLCASSLAPQGVDGYTFGSGTRLTVV.

This clonotype is labeled as medium-sized. The rearrangement uses TRBV6-4 and TRBJ2-3; 8 positions match TRBD2. The CDR3 runs to 14 residues. Germline V gives CDR1 MRHNA, CDR2 SNTAGT. V shed 3 bases, J shed 1 base, and the junction held 0 bases outside the gene matches. CDR3 nucleotides: TGTGCCAGCAGTGAAGCGGGGGGCACAGATACGCAGTATTTT. Protein product: CASSEAGGTDTQYF.

CDR3: CASTPGLAGGGSYNEQFF. CDR3 in DNA: TGTGCCAGCACCCCGGGACTAGCGGGGGGGGGGTCCTACAATGAGCAGTTCTTC. This chain links TRBV19 with TRBJ2-1; 16 bases line up with TRBD2. This CDR3 contains 18 residues. With V trimmed by 9 bases and J by 1 base, 9 bases remained unmatched. In germline, CDR1 is LNHDA, CDR2 SQIVND (reference sequence).

The rearrangement links TRBV10-3 to TRBJ2-3, with D unresolved. In germline, CDR1 is ENHRY, CDR2 SYGVKD. V was clipped by 0 bases and J by 3 bases, with 7 bases between them. The CDR3 runs 14 residues. CDR3 in DNA: TGTGCCATCAGTGAGTCTCACGGAACAGATACGCAGTATTTT. Amino acid sequence: CAISESHGTDTQYF.

This clonotype is medium-sized (0.01 to 0.1%) in the sample. The chain joins TRBV6-6 to TRBJ2-7, with D tentatively TRBD1 or TRBD2 (5 bases each). V lost 0 bases, J lost 3 bases, and 6 bases lay in between. The CDR3 has 13 residues. Germline V gene lookup returns CDR1 MNHNY and CDR2 SVGAGI (reference sequence). CDR3 region: CASSYSGRYEQYF. The CDR3 coding sequence is TGTGCCAGCAGTTACTCGGGACGCTACGAGCAGTACTTC.

By its share, this clonotype is medium-sized. The V gene is TRBV29-1, the J gene TRBJ1-1, with a tentative D call TRBD1 (6 bases). Germline V gene data show CDR1 as SQVTM and CDR2 as ANQGSEA. The V end was cut by 5 bases, the J end by 4 bases, with 17 bases between. This CDR3 region has 14 residues. CDR3 DNA: TGCAGCGTTACCACACAGGGTAGAATCACTGAAGCTTTCTTT. Its translation: CSVTTQGRITEAFF.

The CDR3 nucleotides are TGTGCCTTCCTAGGCCGTGATACGCAGTATTTT. This encodes CAFLGRDTQYF. The chain uses TRBV7-9 and TRBJ2-3; D unclear. The germline V and J ends were trimmed by 11 bases and 6 bases, with 12 bases remaining between them. Germline lookup yields CDR1 SEHNR and CDR2 FQNEAQ (reference sequence). The CDR3 length is 11 residues.

This clonotype counts as medium-sized. The genes are TRBV29-1 and TRBJ2-2, with D unclear. The CDR3 has 14 residues. The germline CDR1 and CDR2 sequences are SQVTM and ANQGSEA. The ends were cut back, 7 bases at V and 0 bases at J, with 12 bases in the middle. CDR3 bases: TGCAGCGCCCCGTCCCCGACGAACACCGGGGAGCTGTTTTTT. This sequence encodes CSAPSPTNTGELFF.

The gene calls are TRBV2 and TRBJ1-5; a possible D gene is TRBD1 (5 bases). The CDR3 runs 15 residues. V lost 6 bases and J lost 0, with 12 bases in between. In germline, CDR1 is SNHLY, CDR2 FYNNEI. DNA of the CDR3: TGTGCCAGCAGGAGAGGGGTCGGTAGCAATCAGCCCCAGCATTTT. Protein sequence: CASRRGVGSNQPQHF.

J is TRBJ1-2 and V is TRBV7-9; D remains ambiguous. Germline V lookup: CDR1 SEHNR, CDR2 FQNEAQ (reference sequence). V lost 1 base and J lost 8, with 17 bases in between. This CDR3 is built from 15 residues. Written as DNA, the CDR3 is TGTGCCAGCAGCTTAGGGGCAGGCTCCATTCGGGGCTACACCTTC. This encodes CASSLGAGSIRGYTF.

This clonotype was seen a handful of times. The chain joins TRBV10-3 to TRBJ1-2; D remains ambiguous. CDR1 ENHRY and CDR2 SYGVKD come from the germline V gene. CDR3 length: 15 residues. The V gene lost 5 bases and the J gene lost 4 bases, with 17 bases spanning the gap. The CDR3 loop is CAISSGRVDRYGYTF. As DNA, the CDR3 is TGTGCCATCAGTTCAGGTCGGGTTGATCGCTATGGCTACACCTTC.

Remarks on this clonotype: A junction boundary mismatches the germline segment, possibly from a read error. The rearrangement links TRBV5-4 to TRBJ2-1, with D possibly being TRBD1 (7 bases). Germline V lookup: CDR1 SGHNT, CDR2 YYREEE (reference sequence). This CDR3 has 13 amino acids. CDR3 sequence: CSSSPQGGNEQFF. The DNA for the CDR3 is TGTTCCAGCAGCCCTCAGGGGGGAAATGAGCAGTTCTTC.

This clonotype was recorded once. This sequence joins TRBV18 and TRBJ1-5; D is possibly TRBD1 (6 bases). This CDR3 has 17 residues. V gave up 0 bases and J gave up 2 bases, with 14 bases separating them. Germline V gene lookup returns CDR1 KGHSH and CDR2 LQKENI. The CDR3 DNA reads as TGTGCCAGCTCACCACCGGGGGCGGTGGGGGGCAATCAGCCCCAGCATTTT. Translating gives CASSPPGAVGGNQPQHF.

This clonotype was detected a few times. The chain carries TRBV6-1 and TRBJ2-5; TRBD1 aligns across 7 bases. V trimming: 2 bases; J trimming: 2 bases; junction bases outside the gene matches: 5. The germline V gene encodes CDR1 MNHNS and CDR2 SASEGT. This CDR3 is built from 15 residues. The CDR3 is CASSEYRDSQETQYF. In DNA, the CDR3 is TGTGCCAGCAGTGAATACCGGGACAGTCAAGAGACCCAGTACTTC.